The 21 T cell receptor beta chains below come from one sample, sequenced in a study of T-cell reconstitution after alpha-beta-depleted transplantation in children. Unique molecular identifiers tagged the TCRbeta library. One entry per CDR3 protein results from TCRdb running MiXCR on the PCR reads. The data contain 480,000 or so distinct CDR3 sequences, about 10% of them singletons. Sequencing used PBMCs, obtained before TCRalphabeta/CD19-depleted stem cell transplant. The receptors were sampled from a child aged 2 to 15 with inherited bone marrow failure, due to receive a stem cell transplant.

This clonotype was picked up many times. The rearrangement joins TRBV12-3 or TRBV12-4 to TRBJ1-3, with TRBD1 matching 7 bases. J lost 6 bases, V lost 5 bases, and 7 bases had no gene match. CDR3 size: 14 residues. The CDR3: CASSPRDSENTIYF. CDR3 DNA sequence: TGTGCCAGCAGTCCCCGGGACAGCGAAAACACCATATATTTT.

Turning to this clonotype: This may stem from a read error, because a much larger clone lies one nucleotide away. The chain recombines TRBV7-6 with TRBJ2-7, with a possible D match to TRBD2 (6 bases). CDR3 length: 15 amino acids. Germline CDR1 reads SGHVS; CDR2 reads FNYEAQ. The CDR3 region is CASSLPLAGFYDQYF. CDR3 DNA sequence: TGTGCCAGCAGCTTACCCCTGGCGGGGTTCTACGACCAGTACTTC.

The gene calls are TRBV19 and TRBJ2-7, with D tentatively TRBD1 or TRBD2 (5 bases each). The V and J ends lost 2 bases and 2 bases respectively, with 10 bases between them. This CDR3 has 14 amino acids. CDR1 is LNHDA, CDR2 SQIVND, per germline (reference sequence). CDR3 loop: CASSIRGAAYEQYF. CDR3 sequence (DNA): TGTGCCAGTAGTATAAGGGGAGCCGCCTACGAGCAGTACTTC.

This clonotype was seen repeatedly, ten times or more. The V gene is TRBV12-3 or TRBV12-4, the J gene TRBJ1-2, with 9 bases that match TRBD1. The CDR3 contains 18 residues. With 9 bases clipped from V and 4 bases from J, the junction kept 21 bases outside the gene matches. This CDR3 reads CASCGTGLPPVSLYGYTF. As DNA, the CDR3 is TGTGCCAGTTGTGGGACAGGGCTTCCCCCGGTTAGCCTCTATGGCTACACCTTC.

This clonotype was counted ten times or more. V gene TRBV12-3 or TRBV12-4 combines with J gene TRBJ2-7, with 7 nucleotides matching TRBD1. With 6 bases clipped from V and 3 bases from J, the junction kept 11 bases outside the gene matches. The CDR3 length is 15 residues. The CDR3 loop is CASSPPNQGDYEQYF. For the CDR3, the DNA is TGTGCCAGCAGCCCTCCCAACCAGGGGGACTACGAGCAGTACTTC.

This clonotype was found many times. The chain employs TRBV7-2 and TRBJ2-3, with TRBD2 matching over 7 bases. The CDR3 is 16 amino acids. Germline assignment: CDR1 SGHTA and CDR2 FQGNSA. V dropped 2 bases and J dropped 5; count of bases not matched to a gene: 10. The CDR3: CASSLSTGGWGDTQYF. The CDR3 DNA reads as TGTGCCAGCAGCTTATCTACGGGAGGTTGGGGAGATACGCAGTATTTT.

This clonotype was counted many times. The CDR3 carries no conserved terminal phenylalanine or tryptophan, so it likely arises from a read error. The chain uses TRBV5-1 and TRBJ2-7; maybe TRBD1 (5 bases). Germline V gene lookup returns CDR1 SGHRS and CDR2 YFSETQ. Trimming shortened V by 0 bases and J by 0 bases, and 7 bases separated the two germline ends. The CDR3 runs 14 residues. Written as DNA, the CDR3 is TGCGCCAGCAGCTTGGACAGGCACTCCTACGAGCAGTACCTC. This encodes CASSLDRHSYEQYL.

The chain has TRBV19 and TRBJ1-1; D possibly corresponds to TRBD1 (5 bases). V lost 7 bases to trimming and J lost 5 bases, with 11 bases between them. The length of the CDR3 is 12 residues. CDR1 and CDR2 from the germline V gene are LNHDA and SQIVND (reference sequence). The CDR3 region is CASKAGWTEAFF. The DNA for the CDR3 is TGTGCCAGTAAGGCAGGGTGGACTGAAGCTTTCTTT.

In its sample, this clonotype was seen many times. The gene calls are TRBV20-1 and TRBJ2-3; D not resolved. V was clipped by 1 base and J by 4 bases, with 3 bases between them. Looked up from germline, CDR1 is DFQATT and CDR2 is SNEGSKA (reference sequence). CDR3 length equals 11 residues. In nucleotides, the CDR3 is TGCAGTGCTAGAGGGCCAGATACGCAGTATTTT. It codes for CSARGPDTQYF.

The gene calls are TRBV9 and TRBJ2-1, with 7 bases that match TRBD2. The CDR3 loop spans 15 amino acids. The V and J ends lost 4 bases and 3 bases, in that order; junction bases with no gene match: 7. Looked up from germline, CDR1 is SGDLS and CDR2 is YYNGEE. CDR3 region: CASSLTGGFYNEQFF. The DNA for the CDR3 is TGTGCCAGCAGCCTTACGGGAGGCTTCTACAATGAGCAGTTCTTC.

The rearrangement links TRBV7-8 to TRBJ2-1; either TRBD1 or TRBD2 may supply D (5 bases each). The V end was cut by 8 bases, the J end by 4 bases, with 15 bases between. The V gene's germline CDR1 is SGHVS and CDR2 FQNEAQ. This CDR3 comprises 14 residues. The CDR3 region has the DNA TGTGCCAGCGGGGGACGACTGGGATACAATGAGCAGTTCTTC. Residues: CASGGRLGYNEQFF.

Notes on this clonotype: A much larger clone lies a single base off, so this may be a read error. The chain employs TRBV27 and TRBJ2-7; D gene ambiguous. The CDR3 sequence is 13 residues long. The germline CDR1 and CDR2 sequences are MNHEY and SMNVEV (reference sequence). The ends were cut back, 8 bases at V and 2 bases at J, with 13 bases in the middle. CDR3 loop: CASCPAGAYEQYF. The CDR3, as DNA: TGTGCCAGCTGCCCAGCTGGGGCCTACGAGCAGTACTTC.

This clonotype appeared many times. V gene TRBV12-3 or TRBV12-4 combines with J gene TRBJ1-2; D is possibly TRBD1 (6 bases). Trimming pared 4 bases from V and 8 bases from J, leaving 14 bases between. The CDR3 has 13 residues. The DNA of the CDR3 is TGTGCCAGCAGTTCACAGGGCTCGATCGGCTACACCTTC. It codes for CASSSQGSIGYTF.

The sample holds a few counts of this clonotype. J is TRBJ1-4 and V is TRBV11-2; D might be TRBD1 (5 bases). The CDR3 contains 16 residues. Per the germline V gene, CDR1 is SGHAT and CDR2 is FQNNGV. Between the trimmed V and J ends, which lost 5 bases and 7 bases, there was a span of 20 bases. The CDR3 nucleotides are TGTGCCAGCAGCATCCAGCCGACAGTGATTTCTGAAAAACTGTTTTTT. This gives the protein CASSIQPTVISEKLFF.

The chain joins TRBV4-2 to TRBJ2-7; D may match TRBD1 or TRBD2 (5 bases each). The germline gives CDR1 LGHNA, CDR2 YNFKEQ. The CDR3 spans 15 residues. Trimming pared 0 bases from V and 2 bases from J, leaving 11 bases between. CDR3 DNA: TGTGCCAGCAGCCAAGAAGGGACCCCGGCCTACGAGCAGTACTTC. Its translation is CASSQEGTPAYEQYF.

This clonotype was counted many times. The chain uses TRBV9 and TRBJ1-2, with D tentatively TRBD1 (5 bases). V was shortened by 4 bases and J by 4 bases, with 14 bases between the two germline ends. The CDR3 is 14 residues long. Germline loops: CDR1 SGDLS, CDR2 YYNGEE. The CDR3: CASSPRTFPYGYTF. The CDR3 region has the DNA TGTGCCAGCAGCCCTAGGACATTCCCCTATGGCTACACCTTC. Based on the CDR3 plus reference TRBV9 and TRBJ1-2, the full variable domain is DSGVTQTPKHLITATGQRVTLRCSPRSGDLSVYWYQQSLDQGLQFLIQYYNGEERAKGNILERFSAQQFPDLHSELNLSSLELGDSALYFCASSPRTFPYGYTFGSGTRLTVV.

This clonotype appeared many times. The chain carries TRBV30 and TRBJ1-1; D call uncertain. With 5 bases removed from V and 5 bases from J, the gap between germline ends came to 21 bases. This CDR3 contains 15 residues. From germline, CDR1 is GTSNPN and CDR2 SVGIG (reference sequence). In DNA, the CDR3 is TGTGCCTGGGGCTTTGGACCTACAAAGGCGACTGAAGCTTTCTTT. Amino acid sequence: CAWGFGPTKATEAFF.

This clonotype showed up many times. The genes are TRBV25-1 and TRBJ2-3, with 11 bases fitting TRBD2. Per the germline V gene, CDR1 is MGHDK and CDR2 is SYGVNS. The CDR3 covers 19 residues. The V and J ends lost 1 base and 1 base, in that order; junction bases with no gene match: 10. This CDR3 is CASSEWKLAGVRGTDTQYF. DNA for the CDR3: TGTGCCAGCAGTGAATGGAAACTAGCGGGAGTAAGGGGCACAGATACGCAGTATTTT.

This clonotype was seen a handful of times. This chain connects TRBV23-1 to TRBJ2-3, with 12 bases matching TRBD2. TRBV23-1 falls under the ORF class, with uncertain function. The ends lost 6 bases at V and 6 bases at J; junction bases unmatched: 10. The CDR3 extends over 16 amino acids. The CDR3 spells CASRGRTSGIRDTQYF. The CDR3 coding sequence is TGCGCCAGCAGGGGACGGACTAGCGGGATAAGGGATACGCAGTATTTT.

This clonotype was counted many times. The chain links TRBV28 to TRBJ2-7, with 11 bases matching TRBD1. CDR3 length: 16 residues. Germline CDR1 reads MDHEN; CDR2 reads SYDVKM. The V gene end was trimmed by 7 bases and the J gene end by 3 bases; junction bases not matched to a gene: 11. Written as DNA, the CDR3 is TGTGCCAGCACTCCCCGACCCGGGACAGGGGGCTACGAGCAGTACTTC. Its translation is CASTPRPGTGGYEQYF.

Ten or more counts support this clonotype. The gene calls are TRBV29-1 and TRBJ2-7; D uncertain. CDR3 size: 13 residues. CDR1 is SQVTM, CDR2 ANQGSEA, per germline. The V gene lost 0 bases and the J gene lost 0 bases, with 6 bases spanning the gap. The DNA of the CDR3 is TGCAGCGTTGAAGATGCCCACTCCTACGAGCAGTACTTC. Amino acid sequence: CSVEDAHSYEQYF.